These 10 T cell receptor beta chains were sequenced from one sample in a study of post-analysis software for immune sequencing data. Study observations and caveats: Included in a set of about 5 TRBV segments more frequent in patients than controls were TRBV5-6, TRBV5-1 and TRBV20-1.

Included in the TCR beta cDNA libraries were unique molecular identifiers. MiXCR, applied by TCRdb to the PCR reads, yields one record per CDR3 protein. The sample yields some 450,000 distinct CDR3 sequences, under 55% seen once. Their cognate antigens are unknown. Sequencing used blood. The receptors derive from a girl between 5 and 17 years old with multiple sclerosis.

This clonotype appeared a few times. Given a much more abundant clone one base away, this may be a read error. This sequence joins TRBV7-9 and TRBJ2-7; D is ambiguous. The CDR3 loop spans 13 amino acids. In germline, CDR1 is SEHNR, CDR2 FQNEAQ (reference sequence). With 1 base removed from V and 3 bases from J, the gap between germline ends came to 7 bases. The CDR3 loop is CASSLDSYYEQYF. The CDR3 DNA follows: TGTGCCAGCAGCTTAGACAGCTACTACGAGCAGTACTTC.

This chain connects TRBV4-1 to TRBJ2-1; D is possibly TRBD1 (6 bases). Germline lookup yields CDR1 MGHRA and CDR2 YSYEKL. Trimming stripped 3 bases from V and 6 bases from J, with 12 bases between. The CDR3 is made up of 14 amino acids. CDR3: CASSHTGTSNEQFF. The CDR3 nucleotides read TGCGCCAGCAGCCATACCGGGACAAGCAATGAGCAGTTCTTC.

The chain joins TRBV12-3 or TRBV12-4 to TRBJ1-5; maybe TRBD1 (5 bases). V lost 2 bases to trimming and J lost 10 bases, with 15 bases between them. This CDR3 contains 14 residues. CDR3 DNA sequence: TGTGCCAGCAGTTTAAGGCAGGGATTAGATCCCCAGCATTTT. Translating it yields CASSLRQGLDPQHF.

This clonotype was seen repeatedly, ten times or more. This chain uses TRBV5-1 with TRBJ2-5; 9 bases map to TRBD1. The CDR3 extends over 15 amino acids. From germline, CDR1 is SGHRS and CDR2 YFSETQ. The V segment lost 3 bases and the J segment 5 bases; nucleotides outside the gene matches: 8. CDR3 coding DNA: TGCGCCAGCAGCTCCGGGACAGGGACACAGGAGACCCAGTACTTC. This encodes CASSSGTGTQETQYF.

The chain is built from TRBV7-2 and TRBJ1-5; D remains unclear. There are 12 residues in the CDR3. CDR1 and CDR2 from the germline V gene are SGHTA and FQGNSA. V lost 2 bases, J lost 6 bases, and 5 bases lay in between. CDR3 residues: CASSLSPQPQHF. The CDR3 DNA sequence: TGTGCCAGCAGCTTATCACCTCAGCCCCAGCATTTT.

Points on this clonotype: This could be a read error, since a much larger clone is one nucleotide away. The chain uses TRBV29-1 and TRBJ2-5; the match to TRBD2 covers 7 bases. The germline V gene has CDR1 SQVTM and CDR2 ANQGSEA. The junction had 17 bases not matched to a gene; V was cut back by 2 bases and J by 11 bases. The CDR3 runs 15 residues. The CDR3 sequence: CSVEWYGREVNEQYF. CDR3 sequence (DNA): TGCAGCGTTGAATGGTATGGGAGGGAGGTGAATGAGCAGTACTTC.

In its sample, this clonotype was seen a few times. The rearrangement links TRBV20-1 to TRBJ2-1; a possible D gene is TRBD2 (5 bases). The CDR3 extends over 14 amino acids. Trimming removed 6 bases at V and 2 bases at J, with 14 bases between. The V gene's germline CDR1 is DFQATT and CDR2 SNEGSKA (reference sequence). The CDR3 DNA sequence: TGCAGTGCCCGGGCGGAGGCCCCCTACAATGAGCAGTTCTTC. It is translated as CSARAEAPYNEQFF.

In its sample, this clonotype was seen a few times. CDR3: CASSRNRGPSEQYF. The DNA of the CDR3 is TGTGCCAGCAGCCGTAACAGGGGGCCAAGCGAGCAGTACTTC. The chain links TRBV7-2 to TRBJ2-7; 9 positions agree with TRBD1. The germline CDR1 and CDR2 sequences are SGHTA and FQGNSA. The CDR3 is 14 amino acids. Trimming removed 5 bases from V and 6 bases from J; junction bases left unmatched: 8.

A few counts support this clonotype. This sequence joins TRBV28 and TRBJ2-5; D may be TRBD1 or TRBD2 (5 bases each). With 5 bases removed from V and 4 bases from J, the gap between germline ends came to 20 bases. The CDR3 is 16 residues long. Germline assignment: CDR1 MDHEN and CDR2 SYDVKM. CDR3 nucleotides: TGTGCCAGCAGTCCACCGGGGCAGGTCGCGGGAGAGACCCAGTACTTC. Translated, it gives CASSPPGQVAGETQYF.

On this clonotype: One end of the junction fails to match germline, which may point to a read error. The chain employs TRBV7-3 and TRBJ2-7; 7 bases align to TRBD1. CDR3 length: 18 amino acids. The V gene's germline CDR1 is SGHTA and CDR2 FQGTGA. The CDR3 reads CASSLKDGGTEPSSEQYF. Here the CDR3 DNA reads TGTGCCAGCAGCTTAAAGGATGGTGGGACAGAGCCATCCTCCGAGCAGTACTTC.